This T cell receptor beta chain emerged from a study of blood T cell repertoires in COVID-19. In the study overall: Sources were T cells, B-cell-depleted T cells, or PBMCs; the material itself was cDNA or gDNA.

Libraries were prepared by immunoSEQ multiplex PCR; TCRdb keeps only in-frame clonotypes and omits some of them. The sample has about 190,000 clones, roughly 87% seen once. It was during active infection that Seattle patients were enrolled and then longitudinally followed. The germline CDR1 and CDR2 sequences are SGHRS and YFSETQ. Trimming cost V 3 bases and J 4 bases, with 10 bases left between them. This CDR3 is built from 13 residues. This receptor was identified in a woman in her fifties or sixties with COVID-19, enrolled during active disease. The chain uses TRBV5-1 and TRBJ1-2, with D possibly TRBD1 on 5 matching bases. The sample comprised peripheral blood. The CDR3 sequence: CASSSRAAYGYTF. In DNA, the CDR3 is TGCGCCAGCAGCTCCAGGGCGGCCTATGGCTACACCTTC.